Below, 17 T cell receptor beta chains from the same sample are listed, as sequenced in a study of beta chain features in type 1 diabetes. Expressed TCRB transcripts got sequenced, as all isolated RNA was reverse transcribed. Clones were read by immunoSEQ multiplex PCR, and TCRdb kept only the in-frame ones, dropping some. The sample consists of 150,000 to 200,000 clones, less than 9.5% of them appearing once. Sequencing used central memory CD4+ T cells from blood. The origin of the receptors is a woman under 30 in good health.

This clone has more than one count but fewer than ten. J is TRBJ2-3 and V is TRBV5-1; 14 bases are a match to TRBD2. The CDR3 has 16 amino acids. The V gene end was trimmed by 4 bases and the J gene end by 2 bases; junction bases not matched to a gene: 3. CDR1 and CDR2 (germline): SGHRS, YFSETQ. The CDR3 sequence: CASSATSGRATDTQYF. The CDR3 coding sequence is TGCGCCAGCAGCGCGACTAGCGGGAGGGCCACAGATACGCAGTATTTT. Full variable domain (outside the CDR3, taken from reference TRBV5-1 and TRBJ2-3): KAGVTQTPRYLIKTRGQQVTLSCSPISGHRSVSWYQQTPGQGLQFLFEYFSETQRNKGNFPGRFSGRQFSNSRSEMNVSTLELGDSALYLCASSATSGRATDTQYFGPGTRLTVL.

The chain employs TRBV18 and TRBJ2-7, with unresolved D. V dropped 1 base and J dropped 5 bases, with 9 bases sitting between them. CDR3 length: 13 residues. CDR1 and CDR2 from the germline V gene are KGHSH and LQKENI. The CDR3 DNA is TGTGCCAGCTCACCACTCGCTGGCCACGAGCAGTACTTC. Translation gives CASSPLAGHEQYF.

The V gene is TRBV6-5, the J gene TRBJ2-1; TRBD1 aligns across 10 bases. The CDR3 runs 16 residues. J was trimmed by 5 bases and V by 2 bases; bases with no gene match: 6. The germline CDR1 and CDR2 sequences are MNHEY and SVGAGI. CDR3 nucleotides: TGTGCCAGCAGTTACCCCGACAGGGGGCCCCACAATGAGCAGTTCTTC. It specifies CASSYPDRGPHNEQFF.

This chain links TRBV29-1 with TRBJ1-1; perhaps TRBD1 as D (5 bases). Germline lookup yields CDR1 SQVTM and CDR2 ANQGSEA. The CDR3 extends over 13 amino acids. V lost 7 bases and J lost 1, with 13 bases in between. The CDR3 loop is CSASNQGNTEAFF. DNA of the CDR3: TGCAGCGCCTCCAACCAGGGGAACACTGAAGCTTTCTTT.

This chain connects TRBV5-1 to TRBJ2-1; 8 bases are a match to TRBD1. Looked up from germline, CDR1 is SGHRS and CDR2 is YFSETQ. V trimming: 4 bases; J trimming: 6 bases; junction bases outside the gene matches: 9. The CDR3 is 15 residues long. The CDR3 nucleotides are TGCGCCAGCAGCCAGCCCGGACAGGGACGCAATGAGCAGTTCTTC. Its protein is CASSQPGQGRNEQFF.

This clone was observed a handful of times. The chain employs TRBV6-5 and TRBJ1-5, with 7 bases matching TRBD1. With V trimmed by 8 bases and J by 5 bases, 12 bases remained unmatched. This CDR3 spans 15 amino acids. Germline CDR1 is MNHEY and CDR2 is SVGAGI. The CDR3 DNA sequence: TGTGCCAGCGCCGTATCTTACAGGGGAGATCAGCCCCAGCATTTT. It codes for CASAVSYRGDQPQHF.

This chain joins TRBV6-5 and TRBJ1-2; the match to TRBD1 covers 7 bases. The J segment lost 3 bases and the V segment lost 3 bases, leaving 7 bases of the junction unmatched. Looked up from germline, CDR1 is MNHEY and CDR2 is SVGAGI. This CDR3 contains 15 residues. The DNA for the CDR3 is TGTGCCAGCAGTTATTCCGACAGGGCCTACTATGGCTACACCTTC. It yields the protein CASSYSDRAYYGYTF.

The CDR3: CASSSTGAGPKNIQYF. CDR3 in DNA: TGTGCCAGCAGTTCAACAGGGGCCGGGCCCAAAAACATTCAGTACTTC. The chain carries TRBV6-6 and TRBJ2-4, with 7 bases that match TRBD1. V gave up 4 bases and J gave up 2 bases; unmatched junction bases: 8. The CDR3 length is 16 residues. Germline CDR1 and CDR2: MNHNY and SVGAGI (reference sequence).

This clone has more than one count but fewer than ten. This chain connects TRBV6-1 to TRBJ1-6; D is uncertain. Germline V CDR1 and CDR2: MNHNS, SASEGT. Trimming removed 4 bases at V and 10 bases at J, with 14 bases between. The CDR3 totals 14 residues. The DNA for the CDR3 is TGTGCCAGCAGTGCGGGAAATCTAGGATCACCCCTCCACTTT. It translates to CASSAGNLGSPLHF.

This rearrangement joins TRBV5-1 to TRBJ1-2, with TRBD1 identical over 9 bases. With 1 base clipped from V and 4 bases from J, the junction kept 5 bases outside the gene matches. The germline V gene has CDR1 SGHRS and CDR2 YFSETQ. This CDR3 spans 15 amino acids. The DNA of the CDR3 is TGCGCCAGCAGCTTGACAGGGGGCAAGATCTATGGCTACACCTTC. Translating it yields CASSLTGGKIYGYTF.

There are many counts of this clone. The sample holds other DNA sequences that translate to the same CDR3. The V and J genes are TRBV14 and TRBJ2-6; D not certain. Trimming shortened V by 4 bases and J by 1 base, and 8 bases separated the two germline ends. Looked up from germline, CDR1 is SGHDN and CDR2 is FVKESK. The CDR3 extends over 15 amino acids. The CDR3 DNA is TGTGCCAGCAGCCCCAGACTGTCTGGGGCCAACGTCCTGACTTTC. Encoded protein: CASSPRLSGANVLTF.

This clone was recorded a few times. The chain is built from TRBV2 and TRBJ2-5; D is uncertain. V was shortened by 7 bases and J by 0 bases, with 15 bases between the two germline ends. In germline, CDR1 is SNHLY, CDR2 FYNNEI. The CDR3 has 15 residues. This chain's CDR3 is CASTPGTSDQETQYF. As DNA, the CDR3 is TGTGCCAGCACCCCAGGTACTTCCGACCAAGAGACCCAGTACTTC.

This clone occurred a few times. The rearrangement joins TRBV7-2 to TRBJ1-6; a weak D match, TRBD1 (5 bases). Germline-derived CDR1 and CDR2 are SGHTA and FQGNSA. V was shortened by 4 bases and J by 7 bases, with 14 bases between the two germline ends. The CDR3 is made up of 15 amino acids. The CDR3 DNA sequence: TGTGCCAGCAGCTCGGGGGGAGCGGGGAATTCACCCCTCCACTTT. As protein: CASSSGGAGNSPLHF.

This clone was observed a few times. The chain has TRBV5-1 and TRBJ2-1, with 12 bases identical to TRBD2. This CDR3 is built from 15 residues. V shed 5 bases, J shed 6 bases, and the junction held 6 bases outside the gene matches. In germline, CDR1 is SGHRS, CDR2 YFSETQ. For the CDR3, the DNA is TGCGCCAGCAGACAACCGGGACTAGCGGGCAATGAGCAGTTCTTC. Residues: CASRQPGLAGNEQFF.

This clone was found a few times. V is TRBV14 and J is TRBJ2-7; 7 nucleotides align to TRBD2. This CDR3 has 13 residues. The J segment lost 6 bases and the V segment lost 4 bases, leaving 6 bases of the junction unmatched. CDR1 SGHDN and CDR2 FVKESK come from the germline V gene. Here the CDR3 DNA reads TGTGCCAGCAGCCGGGGCGGGGGATTCGAGCAGTACTTC. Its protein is CASSRGGGFEQYF.

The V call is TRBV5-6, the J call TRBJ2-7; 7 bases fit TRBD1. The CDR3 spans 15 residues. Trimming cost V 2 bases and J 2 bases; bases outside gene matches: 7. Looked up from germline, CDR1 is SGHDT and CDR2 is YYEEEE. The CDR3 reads CASSFPRDRTYEQYF. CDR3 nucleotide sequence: TGTGCCAGCAGCTTTCCCCGGGACAGAACCTACGAGCAGTACTTC. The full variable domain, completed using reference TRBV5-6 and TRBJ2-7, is DAGVTQSPTHLIKTRGQQVTLRCSPKSGHDTVSWYQQALGQGPQFIFQYYEEEERQRGNFPDRFSGHQFPNYSSELNVNALLLGDSALYLCASSFPRDRTYEQYFGPGTRLTVT.

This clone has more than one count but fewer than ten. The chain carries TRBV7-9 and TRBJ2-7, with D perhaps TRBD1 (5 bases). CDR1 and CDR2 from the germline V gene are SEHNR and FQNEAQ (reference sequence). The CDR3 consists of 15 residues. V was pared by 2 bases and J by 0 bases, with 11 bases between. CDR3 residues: CASSLRRDSSYEQYF. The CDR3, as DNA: TGTGCCAGCAGCTTAAGAAGAGACAGCTCCTACGAGCAGTACTTC.